Shown below are 32 T cell receptor beta chains from a single sample sequenced in a study of HIV-infected children after antiretroviral therapy interruption. The TCR library was built from RNA with a 3' RACE protocol and unique molecular identifiers. TCRdb reanalysed the 3' RACE reads using MiXCR and keeps one entry per CDR3 protein. The sample carries 40,000 or so distinct CDR3 sequences, approximately 7% recorded once. Specified treatment: PENTA 11 planned treatment interruption arm or continuous ART arm. Sequencing was performed on CD45RA+ CD4+ T cells from PBMCs, pooled from several time points, taken from a donor given antiretroviral therapy, either interrupted or continuous. The subset here: naive CD4+ CD45RA+ CD45RO- T cells. The receptors here all came from a pool of human donors with HIV.

This clonotype came up many times. The chain links TRBV3-2 to TRBJ1-6. TRBV3-2 is flagged as a pseudogene. The CDR3 is made up of 15 amino acids. For the CDR3, the DNA is TGTGCCAGCAGCATCAACTGGGGGGAGGAAGACACCCAGTACTTT. Translation gives CASSINWGEEDTQYF.

This clonotype was seen many times. The CDR3 coding sequence is TGTGCCATCAGTGACAATTACGAGCAGTACTTC. Protein sequence: CAISDNYEQYF. J is TRBJ2-7 and V is TRBV10-3; D ambiguous. Trimming removed 3 bases from V and 4 bases from J, with 4 bases in between. The CDR3 is 11 residues long. The germline V gene has CDR1 ENHRY and CDR2 SYGVKD.

This clonotype was counted only a few times. CDR3 coding DNA: TGTGCCAGCAGTTTATTCGCCCGCGGGGGCCCCTACGAGCAGTACTTC. Its protein product is CASSLFARGGPYEQYF. The genes are TRBV28 and TRBJ2-7, with D tentatively TRBD2 (7 bases). The CDR3 runs to 16 residues. Germline V CDR1 and CDR2: MDHEN, SYDVKM. V was trimmed by 1 base and J by 2 bases, leaving 15 bases between them. The full variable domain, with the rest looked up from reference TRBV28 and TRBJ2-7, is DVKVTQSSRYLVKRTGEKVFLECVQDMDHENMFWYRQDPGLGLRLIYFSYDVKMKEKGDIPEGYSVSREKKERFSLILESASTNQTSMYLCASSLFARGGPYEQYFGPGTRLTVT.

This clonotype was counted many times. This rearrangement joins TRBV23-1 to TRBJ2-1; TRBD2 agrees at 9 bases. TRBV23-1 is annotated as an ORF whose role is uncertain. This CDR3 spans 16 amino acids. Germline trimming cut 7 bases from V and 5 bases from J; bases unmatched to any gene: 12. CDR3 in DNA: TGCGCCAGCACCAAAAGACCTCCTAGCGGGGACAATGAGCAGTTCTTC. The encoded protein is CASTKRPPSGDNEQFF.

This clonotype was recorded at least ten times. The rearrangement uses TRBV20-1 and TRBJ2-1, with D possibly TRBD1 on 6 matching bases. CDR1 is DFQATT, CDR2 SNEGSKA, per germline (reference sequence). This CDR3 spans 13 amino acids. Trimming took 5 bases from V and 8 from J, leaving 16 bases between them. The CDR3 protein is CSAPGRQVHEQFF. The DNA of the CDR3 is TGCAGTGCTCCGGGGCGACAGGTCCATGAGCAGTTCTTC.

A remark on this clonotype: This could be a read error, since a much larger clone is one nucleotide away. Without the conserved terminal phenylalanine or tryptophan, this CDR3 likely stems from a read error. The chain uses TRBV5-5 and TRBJ1-4; 7 bases are shared with TRBD1. Germline V gene data show CDR1 as SGHKS and CDR2 as YYEKEE (reference sequence). The CDR3 extends over 15 amino acids. The junction had 7 bases not matched to a gene; V was cut back by 5 bases and J by 3 bases. CDR3 residues: CASRYDRVANEKLFY. DNA of the CDR3: TGTGCCAGCAGATACGACAGGGTTGCTAATGAAAAACTGTTTTAT.

V gene TRBV7-6 combines with J gene TRBJ2-2; TRBD2 matches at 8 bases. CDR3 length equals 15 residues. CDR1 and CDR2 (germline): SGHVS, FNYEAQ. With 2 bases clipped from V and 2 bases from J, the junction kept 1 base outside the gene matches. The CDR3, as DNA: TGTGCCAGCAGCTTAATAGCGGGAAACACCGGGGAGCTGTTTTTT. Its translation: CASSLIAGNTGELFF.

At least ten counts were recorded for this clonotype. CDR3 nucleotide sequence: TGTGCCAGTCTCCGGGGGATACTTTACAATGAGCAGTTCTTC. It is translated as CASLRGILYNEQFF. The chain combines TRBV6-2 or TRBV6-3 with TRBJ2-1; TRBD2 might be the D (6 bases). The CDR3 totals 14 residues. V was shortened by 9 bases and J by 4 bases, with 16 bases between the two germline ends. From germline, CDR1 is MNHEY and CDR2 SVGEGT.

There are a few counts of this clonotype. CDR3 sequence reads: CAISESEILYTEAFF. Here the CDR3 DNA reads TGTGCCATCAGTGAGTCGGAAATTTTGTACACTGAAGCTTTCTTT. J is TRBJ1-1 and V is TRBV10-3, with no clear D. V lost 0 bases, J lost 3 bases, and 11 bases lay in between. The germline V gene has CDR1 ENHRY and CDR2 SYGVKD. The CDR3 extends over 15 amino acids.

This clonotype has ten or more counts. V gene TRBV20-1 combines with J gene TRBJ1-6; D remains ambiguous. Trimming stripped 6 bases from V and 9 bases from J, with 15 bases between. The CDR3 runs 13 residues. From germline, CDR1 is DFQATT and CDR2 SNEGSKA (reference sequence). This chain's CDR3 is CSATDGGFSPLHF. The CDR3 DNA sequence: TGCAGTGCCACGGACGGAGGTTTTTCACCCCTCCACTTT.

The table lists this clonotype with many counts. This rearrangement joins TRBV24-1 to TRBJ2-7, with D perhaps given as TRBD1 or TRBD2 (5 bases each). The germline V and J ends were trimmed by 2 bases and 4 bases, with 8 bases remaining between them. The germline gives CDR1 KGHDR, CDR2 SFDVKD. This CDR3 has 13 residues. In DNA, the CDR3 is TGTGCCACCAGTGATTCATGGGGGTACGAGCAGTACTTC. Encoded protein: CATSDSWGYEQYF.

This clonotype turned up a few times. This sequence joins TRBV7-9 and TRBJ2-7; D is ambiguous. The CDR3 runs to 13 residues. Trimming pared 4 bases from V and 4 bases from J, leaving 11 bases between. CDR1 SEHNR and CDR2 FQNEAQ come from the germline V gene (reference sequence). The CDR3 reads CASSSVSRYEQYF. CDR3 sequence (DNA): TGTGCCAGCAGCTCCGTTTCTAGATACGAGCAGTACTTC. The variable domain in full, completed from reference TRBV7-9 and TRBJ2-7, reads DTGVSQNPRHKITKRGQNVTFRCDPISEHNRLYWYRQTLGQGPEFLTYFQNEAQLEKSRLLSDRFSAERPKGSFSTLEIQRTEQGDSAMYLCASSSVSRYEQYFGPGTRLTVT.

This clonotype appeared many times. The gene calls are TRBV6-2 or TRBV6-3 and TRBJ1-1; 7 bases agree with TRBD1. This CDR3 region has 16 residues. V lost 6 bases to trimming and J lost 3 bases; unmatched junction nucleotides: 13. Germline V CDR1 and CDR2: MNHEY, SVGEGT. CDR3 nucleotide sequence: TGTGCCAGCAGCGAACCCTACAGGGGTAAGGACACTGAAGCTTTCTTT. This gives the protein CASSEPYRGKDTEAFF.

This clonotype is classed as medium-sized (0.01 to 0.1%). At one of its ends the junction is not consistent with the germline gene, which may arise from a read error. This sequence joins TRBV7-3 and TRBJ2-1; tentative D call: TRBD2 (6 bases). The CDR3 is 15 amino acids. Germline V lookup: CDR1 SGHTA, CDR2 FQGTGA. The CDR3 coding sequence is TGTGCAAGCAGCTTAAGGGACTGGGGGGTTGCTGAGCAGTTCTTC. Residues: CASSLRDWGVAEQFF.

This clonotype was observed a few times. The J gene is TRBJ2-3, the V gene TRBV18; the D is unclear. This CDR3 has 13 residues. V lost 2 bases to trimming and J lost 2 bases, with 5 bases between them. The germline V gene has CDR1 KGHSH and CDR2 LQKENI. CDR3 sequence reads: CASSPGITDTQYF. The CDR3 DNA reads as TGTGCCAGCTCACCAGGGATCACAGATACGCAGTATTTT.

This clonotype was seen many times. The CDR3 here is CASSPLGANVLTF. The CDR3 DNA follows: TGTGCCAGCAGTCCCCTAGGGGCCAACGTCCTGACTTTC. The chain carries TRBV12-3 or TRBV12-4 and TRBJ2-6; D is uncertain. The V gene lost 5 bases and the J gene lost 4 bases, with 6 bases spanning the gap. CDR3 length equals 13 residues.

The chain employs TRBV18 and TRBJ2-5; D gene uncertain. V shed 5 bases and J shed 1 base, with 5 bases lying between them. CDR3 length equals 12 residues. Germline CDR1 KGHSH, CDR2 LQKENI. The CDR3 coding sequence is TGTGCCAGCTCAATTTCCCAAGAGACCCAGTACTTC. Protein sequence: CASSISQETQYF.

There are many counts of this clonotype. The chain recombines TRBV5-1 with TRBJ2-1; 14 bases map to TRBD2. Germline V gene data show CDR1 as SGHRS and CDR2 as YFSETQ. The CDR3 runs to 14 residues. V shed 4 bases, J shed 10 bases, and the junction held 4 bases outside the gene matches. CDR3 sequence (DNA): TGCGCCAGCAGCGTAGGGACTAGCGGGAGCGAGCAGTTCTTC. Translating it yields CASSVGTSGSEQFF.

This clonotype is classed as medium-sized. The chain recombines TRBV5-1 with TRBJ2-2; weak D call: TRBD2 (5 bases). The CDR3 totals 16 residues. The V end lost 0 bases, the J end lost 0 bases, and 9 bases lay between the germline ends. The germline V gene encodes CDR1 SGHRS and CDR2 YFSETQ. The CDR3 sequence is CASSLASGANTGELFF. CDR3 coding DNA: TGCGCCAGCAGCTTGGCATCCGGGGCGAACACCGGGGAGCTGTTTTTT. Filled out from reference TRBV5-1 and TRBJ2-2, the complete variable domain reads KAGVTQTPRYLIKTRGQQVTLSCSPISGHRSVSWYQQTPGQGLQFLFEYFSETQRNKGNFPGRFSGRQFSNSRSEMNVSTLELGDSALYLCASSLASGANTGELFFGEGSRLTVL.

This clonotype has at least ten counts. This rearrangement joins TRBV5-1 to TRBJ1-2; no reliable D call. The CDR3 loop spans 12 amino acids. The germline gives CDR1 SGHRS, CDR2 YFSETQ. V was clipped by 0 bases and J by 12 bases, with 12 bases between them. CDR3 protein: CASSLGIHSHTF. CDR3 DNA sequence: TGCGCCAGCAGCTTGGGTATTCATAGCCACACCTTC.

This clonotype has ten or more counts. The chain employs TRBV7-8 and TRBJ2-5, with D unresolved. The CDR3 runs to 15 residues. Trimming took off 1 base at V and 2 bases at J, with 11 bases between the two ends. Germline V CDR1 and CDR2: SGHVS, FQNEAQ. CDR3 DNA: TGTGCCAGCAGCTTAGAACGTCACAGTCAAGAGACCCAGTACTTC. Protein product: CASSLERHSQETQYF. The variable domain in full, with the rest retrieved from reference TRBV7-8 and TRBJ2-5, is GAGVSQSPRYKVAKRGQDVALRCDPISGHVSLFWYQQALGQGPEFLTYFQNEAQLDKSGLPSDRFFAERPEGSVSTLKIQRTQQEDSAVYLCASSLERHSQETQYFGPGTRLLVL.

The table lists this clonotype with many counts. Relative to the germline gene, one junction end is altered; a read error may explain this. This chain uses TRBV4-1 with TRBJ2-5; 7 bases agree with TRBD2. CDR1 is MGHRA, CDR2 YSYEKL, per germline. CDR3 length equals 15 residues. CDR3 loop: CASSGTGGNQDTQYF. In DNA, the CDR3 is TGTGCCAGCAGCGGGACTGGGGGGAACCAAGACACCCAGTACTTT.

The chain is built from TRBV11-3 and TRBJ2-2, with 10 bases aligning to TRBD2. V gave up 5 bases and J gave up 5 bases; unmatched junction bases: 5. CDR3 length: 15 residues. In germline, CDR1 is SGHNT, CDR2 YENEEA. The CDR3 sequence is CASSQPGLATGELFF. CDR3 sequence (DNA): TGTGCCAGCAGCCAACCGGGACTAGCGACCGGGGAGCTGTTTTTT.

The sample holds many counts of this clonotype. The chain couples TRBV18 to TRBJ2-2, with D unclear. The CDR3 spans 17 residues. The V gene's germline CDR1 is KGHSH and CDR2 LQKENI. Between the trimmed V and J ends, which lost 2 bases and 3 bases, there was a span of 16 bases. CDR3: CASSPTYRPVDTGELFF. CDR3 bases: TGTGCCAGCTCACCAACGTACCGGCCAGTGGACACCGGGGAGCTGTTTTTT.

There are many counts of this clonotype. The J gene is TRBJ1-6, the V gene TRBV5-1; no firm D call. In germline, CDR1 is SGHRS, CDR2 YFSETQ. V gave up 0 bases and J gave up 9 bases, with 16 bases separating them. This CDR3 has 16 amino acids. CDR3 loop: CASSLGYDFGSSPLHF. The CDR3 bases are TGCGCCAGCAGCTTGGGGTATGACTTCGGGAGTTCACCCCTCCACTTT. Combining the CDR3 with reference TRBV5-1 and TRBJ1-6 gives the whole variable domain KAGVTQTPRYLIKTRGQQVTLSCSPISGHRSVSWYQQTPGQGLQFLFEYFSETQRNKGNFPGRFSGRQFSNSRSEMNVSTLELGDSALYLCASSLGYDFGSSPLHFGNGTRLTVT.

This clonotype was recorded many times. This chain uses TRBV6-5 with TRBJ1-3; D call uncertain. This CDR3 is 18 amino acids long. Germline V gene data show CDR1 as MNHEY and CDR2 as SVGAGI. V lost 0 bases and J lost 0, with 15 bases in between. CDR3 sequence reads: CASSYSIWQTSSGNTIYF. The CDR3 nucleotides are TGTGCCAGCAGTTACTCGATTTGGCAGACAAGCTCTGGAAACACCATATATTTT.

This clonotype was counted at least ten times. Germline and junction disagree at one end, which may indicate a read error. This chain uses TRBV19 with TRBJ2-3, with 10 nucleotides matching TRBD1. CDR3 length: 16 amino acids. Germline assignment: CDR1 LNHDA and CDR2 SQIVND (reference sequence). CDR3 residues: CASSIEGQGCAETLYF. The CDR3 bases are TGTGCCAGCAGTATTGAGGGACAGGGGTGTGCAGAAACGCTGTATTTT.

There are a few counts of this clonotype. No conserved phenylalanine or tryptophan ends this CDR3, so it is likely a read error. This chain uses TRBV10-3 with TRBJ2-5; D is perhaps TRBD1 (6 bases). Per the germline V gene, CDR1 is ENHRY and CDR2 is SYGVKD. The V gene lost 7 bases and the J gene lost 0 bases, with 9 bases spanning the gap. The CDR3 has 13 amino acids. CDR3 nucleotides: TGTGCCATCATGGACAGCCACCAAGAGACCCAGTACTCC. As protein: CAIMDSHQETQYS.

There are a few counts of this clonotype. V usage is TRBV11-2 and J usage is TRBJ1-2; D perhaps matches TRBD1 (6 bases). The germline gives CDR1 SGHAT, CDR2 FQNNGV. Trimming shortened V by 4 bases and J by 2 bases, and 8 bases separated the two germline ends. CDR3 size: 13 residues. The CDR3 spells CASSWGGNYGYTF. CDR3 DNA: TGTGCCAGCAGCTGGGGGGGCAACTATGGCTACACCTTC.

This clonotype was detected ten times or more. V is TRBV20-1 and J is TRBJ1-5, with a tentative D call TRBD1 (6 bases). The germline V gene encodes CDR1 DFQATT and CDR2 SNEGSKA (reference sequence). Trimming pared 4 bases from V and 7 bases from J, leaving 8 bases between. This CDR3 is 11 amino acids long. In DNA, the CDR3 is TGCAGTGCTACTGGGGGCCAGCCCCAGCATTTT. This translates into CSATGGQPQHF.

This clonotype is labeled medium-sized. This sequence joins TRBV6-6 and TRBJ2-7; weak D call: TRBD2 (7 bases). The V and J ends lost 8 bases and 10 bases respectively, with 24 bases between them. The V gene's germline CDR1 is MNHNY and CDR2 SVGAGI (reference sequence). CDR3 length: 14 amino acids. This chain's CDR3 is CASGDAGGAYEQYF. Written as DNA, the CDR3 is TGTGCCAGCGGTGATGCTGGGGGGGCGTATGAACAGTACTTC.

This clonotype was seen at least ten times. V usage is TRBV2 and J usage is TRBJ1-5; possibly TRBD1 for D (6 bases). There are 13 residues in the CDR3. With 6 bases removed from V and 3 bases from J, the gap between germline ends came to 9 bases. Per germline, CDR1 SNHLY and CDR2 FYNNEI. CDR3 loop: CASSRTVNQPQHF. CDR3 sequence (DNA): TGTGCCAGCAGCAGGACAGTCAATCAGCCCCAGCATTTT.